This TCR beta chain was captured by sequencing in a study of cytomegalovirus exposure and HLA in healthy donors. For the study at large: From HLA-typed donors, an early data release held around 85 million unique TCRs. Study-level findings and limits: What TCR beta sequences reportedly achieved was accurate prediction of HLA-A and HLA-B alleles in most subjects. An analysis that came later showed most CMV-associated TCR beta chains appearing HLA-restricted.

Remarks on this clone: Its cognate antigen is unknown.

Primers included in the PCR were 60 Vbeta and 13 Jbeta primers. The table came from immunoSEQ multiplex PCR; TCRdb's copy has only in-frame clones and leaves some out. The sample consists of about 170,000 clones, roughly 86% of them appearing once. V shed 8 bases and J 7 bases; nucleotides not matched to a gene: 16. CDR1 is SQVTM, CDR2 ANQGSEA, per germline. There are 15 residues in the CDR3. The chain uses TRBV29-1 and TRBJ1-1, with TRBD1 matching over 10 bases. Sequenced: PBMCs. The TCR was taken from a girl under 18 in good health and CMV-seropositive. The CDR3 loop is CSSRLRDRGTFEAFF. The CDR3 region has the DNA TGCAGCTCCCGTTTAAGGGACAGGGGTACTTTTGAAGCTTTCTTT.